These 18 T cell receptor beta chains originate from one sample sequenced in a study of T-cell reconstitution after alpha-beta-depleted transplantation in children. This sample's TCRbeta library carried unique molecular identifier barcodes. Using its own MiXCR run on the PCR reads, TCRdb lists one record per CDR3 protein. The sample shows 500,000 or so distinct CDR3 sequences, more than 9.5% of them seen only once. The sequenced sample was PBMCs, mostly from graft donor cells, obtained 180 days after TCRalphabeta/CD19-depleted stem cell transplant. The source is a female patient between 2 and 10 years old who had a stem cell transplant for aplastic anemia, so the T cells may come from the graft donor.

The chain has TRBV19 and TRBJ1-1; TRBD1 might be the D (5 bases). Germline V CDR1 and CDR2: LNHDA, SQIVND (reference sequence). V lost 5 bases and J lost 10, with 17 bases in between. The CDR3 is made up of 13 amino acids. The CDR3 loop is CASSGAGYRRAFF. In DNA form, the CDR3 reads TGTGCCAGTAGTGGGGCAGGCTATAGAAGAGCTTTCTTT.

This clonotype was observed a handful of times. CDR3 nucleotides: TGTGCCAGCAGTTACTCCAGGAGCTCCTATAATTCACCCCTCCACTTT. As protein: CASSYSRSSYNSPLHF. The chain is built from TRBV6-5 and TRBJ1-6; no firm D call. V was clipped by 0 bases and J by 0 bases, with 6 bases between them. This CDR3 has 16 amino acids. CDR1 MNHEY and CDR2 SVGAGI come from the germline V gene.

The V and J genes are TRBV10-3 and TRBJ2-4, with D hard to call. CDR1 and CDR2 (germline): ENHRY, SYGVKD. CDR3 length: 16 residues. With 5 bases removed from V and 1 base from J, the gap between germline ends came to 15 bases. The CDR3 sequence: CAISPGLRLAKNIQYF. The CDR3 bases are TGTGCCATCAGTCCGGGCCTAAGGTTGGCCAAAAACATTCAGTACTTC.

This clonotype has at least ten counts. The CDR3 here is CASSLFGQQETQYF. The CDR3 coding sequence is TGCGCCAGCAGCTTGTTCGGCCAGCAAGAGACCCAGTACTTC. This chain uses TRBV5-1 with TRBJ2-5, with D hard to call. Germline CDR1 and CDR2: SGHRS and YFSETQ. The CDR3 has 14 residues. With 1 base removed from V and 2 bases from J, the gap between germline ends came to 9 bases. The variable domain in full, completed from reference TRBV5-1 and TRBJ2-5, reads KAGVTQTPRYLIKTRGQQVTLSCSPISGHRSVSWYQQTPGQGLQFLFEYFSETQRNKGNFPGRFSGRQFSNSRSEMNVSTLELGDSALYLCASSLFGQQETQYFGPGTRLLVL.

The chain uses TRBV30 and TRBJ2-5; tentative D call: TRBD2 (6 bases). There are 14 residues in the CDR3. Trimming left V 3 bases short and J 4 bases short, with 15 bases between. Germline V gives CDR1 GTSNPN, CDR2 SVGIG (reference sequence). CDR3 nucleotide sequence: TGTGCCTGGAGCATTAGCGGCCTAGGAGAGACCCAGTACTTC. Translated: CAWSISGLGETQYF. The entire variable domain, with the rest obtained from reference TRBV30 and TRBJ2-5, is as follows: SQTIHQWPATLVQPVGSPLSLECTVEGTSNPNLYWYRQAAGRGLQLLFYSVGIGQISSEVPQNLSASRPQDRQFILSSKKLLLSDSGFYLCAWSISGLGETQYFGPGTRLLVL.

This chain uses TRBV28 with TRBJ1-1; the D is unclear. The germline CDR1 and CDR2 sequences are MDHEN and SYDVKM. This CDR3 has 14 residues. V was cut by 7 bases and J by 3 bases, with 15 bases left in between. CDR3 nucleotides: TGTGCCAGCACCTTGAGTGGACGAGACACTGAAGCTTTCTTT. Translated: CASTLSGRDTEAFF.

The chain carries TRBV2 and TRBJ2-7; D is ambiguous. Germline V gene sequence: CDR1 SNHLY, CDR2 FYNNEI. This CDR3 has 13 amino acids. V was shortened by 8 bases and J by 6 bases, with 17 bases between the two germline ends. The CDR3, as DNA: TGTGCCAGCTCCCTTGAGGTTTTGTCCGAGCAGTACGTC. Its translation: CASSLEVLSEQYV.

The chain links TRBV28 to TRBJ1-4, with no clear D. Trimming left V 2 bases short and J 14 bases short, with 9 bases between. CDR1 MDHEN and CDR2 SYDVKM come from the germline V gene. The CDR3 spans 11 residues. DNA of the CDR3: TGTGCCAGCAGTTTACTGGGCTGGCTGTTTTTT. Translated: CASSLLGWLFF.

The rearrangement uses TRBV27 and TRBJ2-7, with D perhaps TRBD1 or TRBD2 (5 bases each). Germline-derived CDR1 and CDR2 are MNHEY and SMNVEV (reference sequence). Trimming removed 6 bases at V and 3 bases at J, with 15 bases between. The CDR3 consists of 14 residues. As DNA, the CDR3 is TGTGCCAGCAGGGGGGAGTTAGGCCGCTACGAGCAGTACTTC. Translating gives CASRGELGRYEQYF.

This clonotype was seen only a few times. CDR3 coding DNA: TGTGCCAGCAGCAGAAAAGCCGGGACAGGGAACTACAATGAGCAGTTCTTC. Translation: CASSRKAGTGNYNEQFF. The rearrangement links TRBV7-2 to TRBJ2-1; 9 bases are shared with TRBD1. CDR3 length: 17 amino acids. Germline V CDR1 and CDR2: SGHTA, FQGNSA. Trimming cost V 5 bases and J 3 bases; bases outside gene matches: 11.

CDR3 region: CASSSFAAAGELFF. The CDR3 DNA sequence: TGTGCCAGCAGCTCATTCGCGGCGGCCGGGGAGCTGTTTTTT. J is TRBJ2-2 and V is TRBV7-9; D unclear. V gave up 4 bases and J gave up 6 bases, with 12 bases separating them. The CDR3 contains 14 residues. Germline values: CDR1 SEHNR, CDR2 FQNEAQ (reference sequence). Supplemented by reference TRBV7-9 and TRBJ2-2, the full variable domain reads DTGVSQNPRHKITKRGQNVTFRCDPISEHNRLYWYRQTLGQGPEFLTYFQNEAQLEKSRLLSDRFSAERPKGSFSTLEIQRTEQGDSAMYLCASSSFAAAGELFFGEGSRLTVL.

This clonotype occurred a few times. This chain links TRBV12-3 or TRBV12-4 with TRBJ2-5; D call uncertain. V gave up 4 bases and J gave up 5 bases, with 11 bases separating them. The CDR3 is 13 residues long. CDR3 loop: CASSSAIVETQYF. CDR3 sequence (DNA): TGTGCCAGCAGTTCCGCAATTGTGGAGACCCAGTACTTC.

This clonotype was observed a few times. The CDR3 spells CASSPSNRGFSQPQHF. CDR3 nucleotides: TGTGCCAGCTCACCATCGAACAGGGGTTTTTCCCAGCCCCAGCATTTT. The chain employs TRBV18 and TRBJ1-5, with TRBD1 matching over 7 bases. Germline values: CDR1 KGHSH, CDR2 LQKENI. V shed 2 bases, J shed 7 bases, and the junction held 11 bases outside the gene matches. CDR3 length: 16 residues.

The table lists this clonotype with many counts. The V and J genes are TRBV7-7 and TRBJ2-2, with 9 bases aligning to TRBD2. There are 16 residues in the CDR3. V dropped 2 bases and J dropped 6; count of bases not matched to a gene: 7. Per the germline V gene, CDR1 is SSHAT and CDR2 is FNYEAQ (reference sequence). This chain's CDR3 is CASSLSGSGSAGELFF. For the CDR3, the DNA is TGTGCCAGCAGCTTATCCGGTAGCGGGAGCGCCGGGGAGCTGTTTTTT.

The chain recombines TRBV7-9 with TRBJ2-2; unclear D gene. This CDR3 is built from 12 residues. Germline V gene lookup returns CDR1 SEHNR and CDR2 FQNEAQ (reference sequence). Trimming stripped 3 bases from V and 7 bases from J, with 6 bases between. CDR3 DNA: TGTGCCAGCAGCTTCGGTGGCGGGGAGCTGTTTTTT. Translation gives CASSFGGGELFF.

V usage is TRBV29-1 and J usage is TRBJ1-2, with D possibly matching TRBD1 (5 bases). Germline CDR1 SQVTM, CDR2 ANQGSEA. The CDR3 loop spans 14 amino acids. The V and J ends lost 6 bases and 7 bases respectively, with 21 bases between them. CDR3 bases: TGCAGCGTCTGTCCGGGACGGTGTATCTCTGGCTACACCTTC. Translating gives CSVCPGRCISGYTF.

The chain recombines TRBV5-6 with TRBJ2-5; 14 bases agree with TRBD2. V gave up 1 base and J gave up 6 bases; unmatched junction bases: 5. Looked up from germline, CDR1 is SGHDT and CDR2 is YYEEEE. The CDR3 covers 16 residues. The CDR3 DNA reads TGTGCCAGCAGCTTGCCGGGGACTAGCGGGAGTAAGACCCAGTACTTC. Protein: CASSLPGTSGSKTQYF.

A few counts support this clonotype. CDR3 protein: CASSEFGSNEKLFF. The CDR3 DNA is TGTGCCAGCAGTGAATTTGGGTCTAATGAAAAACTGTTTTTT. The chain combines TRBV25-1 with TRBJ1-4, with D unclear. The CDR3 runs to 14 residues. Per germline, CDR1 MGHDK and CDR2 SYGVNS. The V and J ends lost 1 base and 3 bases respectively, with 6 bases between them.